The entry that follows covers one T cell receptor (beta chain) sequence. This entry is derived from a study of blood T cell repertoires in COVID-19. Study-level information: Some COVID-19 samples were acute and others convalescent; all came from the United States, Italy and Spain.

CDR1 GTSNPN and CDR2 SVGIG come from the germline V gene (reference sequence). The CDR3 is made up of 13 amino acids. Trimming removed 0 bases at V and 7 bases at J, with 12 bases between. Recovered status in Cohort 3 required two negative PCRs, clearance, or symptom resolution. The protocol was immunoSEQ multiplex PCR, while the TCRdb copy is restricted to in-frame clones and leaves out a portion. Of fewer than 200,000 clones in the sample, 65% to 90% were seen once. The chain joins TRBV30 to TRBJ1-2; tentatively, D is TRBD1 (6 bases). The sample taken for sequencing was PBMCs or T cells enriched from blood (not recorded which). This TCR was recovered from a man aged 50 or older who had recovered from COVID-19. The CDR3: CAWSVGAGVGYTF. Here the CDR3 DNA reads TGTGCCTGGAGTGTGGGGGCAGGGGTTGGCTACACCTTC.